A selection of T cell receptor beta chains follows, all from one sample in a study of blood T cell repertoires in COVID-19. The data were produced by immunoSEQ multiplex PCR, yet TCRdb's version contains in-frame clones alone and is incomplete. The sample has nearly 110,000 clones; around nine tenths are singletons. Sequenced sample: peripheral blood. Every receptor here comes from a woman aged 25 to 39 with acute or convalescent COVID-19. Each CDR3 is given with its conserved first and last residue. Each record gives: J gene, V gene, D gene, clone size, CDR3 DNA, CDR3 protein. A D gene is named only where the DNA matches it firmly. Size is stated for part of the rows, as once, few or many counts, or as a class when the clone is expanded.

j_call: TRBJ2-5; v_call: TRBV28; d_call: TRBD1; clone_size: .; cdr3_nt: TGTGCCAGCACCACAAACAGGGGGCCGAAGACCCAGTACTTC; cdr3_aa: CASTTNRGPKTQYF
j_call: TRBJ2-1; v_call: TRBV7-8; d_call: .; clone_size: .; cdr3_nt: TGTGCCAGCAGCTCCCAAATCGAATGGCAGGCCTCCTACAATGAGCAGTTCTTC; cdr3_aa: CASSSQIEWQASYNEQFF
j_call: TRBJ1-4; v_call: TRBV12-3/TRBV12-4; d_call: .; clone_size: .; cdr3_nt: TGTGCCAGCAGCGCCTTGCAGGAAAAACTGTTTTTT; cdr3_aa: CASSALQEKLFF
j_call: TRBJ2-7; v_call: TRBV11-3; d_call: .; clone_size: .; cdr3_nt: TGTGCCAGCAGTCATAAAACCGGCGGAGGTTACGAGCAGTACTTC; cdr3_aa: CASSHKTGGGYEQYF
j_call: TRBJ1-2; v_call: TRBV6-6; d_call: TRBD1; clone_size: .; cdr3_nt: TGTGCCAGCAGTTACGCCCCGGGACAGGGCATTTATGGCTACACCTTC; cdr3_aa: CASSYAPGQGIYGYTF
j_call: TRBJ1-1; v_call: TRBV2; d_call: TRBD1; clone_size: .; cdr3_nt: TGTGCCACGCAGGGATTACAGGGGGGTACTGAAGCTTTCTTT; cdr3_aa: CATQGLQGGTEAFF
j_call: TRBJ2-7; v_call: TRBV9; d_call: TRBD2; clone_size: .; cdr3_nt: TGTGCCAGCAGCGTAGCATCTAGCGGTTACGAGCAGTACTTC; cdr3_aa: CASSVASSGYEQYF
j_call: TRBJ1-2; v_call: TRBV7-2; d_call: .; clone_size: .; cdr3_nt: TGTGCCAGCAGCTTATCTGGCGGGTTTAACTATGGCTACACCTTC; cdr3_aa: CASSLSGGFNYGYTF
j_call: TRBJ2-4; v_call: TRBV11-2; d_call: .; clone_size: .; cdr3_nt: TGTGCCAGCAGCTTAGGTCCGTCCTTAGCCAAAAACATTCAGTACTTC; cdr3_aa: CASSLGPSLAKNIQYF
j_call: TRBJ1-6; v_call: TRBV25-1; d_call: TRBD1; clone_size: .; cdr3_nt: TGTGCCACCTCAGACCTACAGGGGACACCCCTCCACTTT; cdr3_aa: CATSDLQGTPLHF
j_call: TRBJ1-4; v_call: TRBV4-1; d_call: TRBD1; clone_size: .; cdr3_nt: TGCGCCAGCAGCCAACTGGGACAGGGGGGCCTCGATGAAAAACTGTTTTTT; cdr3_aa: CASSQLGQGGLDEKLFF
j_call: TRBJ2-3; v_call: TRBV2; d_call: .; clone_size: .; cdr3_nt: TGTGCCAGCAGTGAATATCTTCAACTTAGCACAGATACGCAGTATTTT; cdr3_aa: CASSEYLQLSTDTQYF
j_call: TRBJ1-3; v_call: TRBV9; d_call: .; clone_size: .; cdr3_nt: TGTGCCAGCAGCGTTTCCAGGCCCACAGGCAGGAACACCATATATTTT; cdr3_aa: CASSVSRPTGRNTIYF
j_call: TRBJ2-1; v_call: TRBV25-1; d_call: TRBD2; clone_size: .; cdr3_nt: TGTGCCAGCAGTGAATATTTCATCGAGACTAGCTCTGCTGAGCAGTTCTTC; cdr3_aa: CASSEYFIETSSAEQFF
j_call: TRBJ2-1; v_call: TRBV5-8; d_call: .; clone_size: once; cdr3_nt: TGTGCCAGCAGCCACAGGGGAGGCAATGAGCAGTTCTTC; cdr3_aa: CASSHRGGNEQFF
j_call: TRBJ2-7; v_call: TRBV19; d_call: TRBD1; clone_size: .; cdr3_nt: TGTGCCAGTAAGGTCCGGACAGGGGTCTACGAGCAGTACTTC; cdr3_aa: CASKVRTGVYEQYF
j_call: TRBJ1-1; v_call: TRBV27; d_call: .; clone_size: .; cdr3_nt: TGTGCCAGCACCCCTCGGACTGGGCCTTACATGAACACTGAAGCTTTCTTT; cdr3_aa: CASTPRTGPYMNTEAFF
j_call: TRBJ2-3; v_call: TRBV7-3; d_call: TRBD2; clone_size: .; cdr3_nt: TGTGCCAGCAGCCTAGAGTCTAGCGGAAACACAGATACGCAGTATTTT; cdr3_aa: CASSLESSGNTDTQYF
j_call: TRBJ2-3; v_call: TRBV5-1; d_call: .; clone_size: .; cdr3_nt: TGCGCCAGCAGCCTAGATGGTAGTTATACGCAGTATTTT; cdr3_aa: CASSLDGSYTQYF
j_call: TRBJ1-1; v_call: TRBV9; d_call: .; clone_size: .; cdr3_nt: TGTGCCAGCAGCGTAAAGGGCCAGGGTGGGACTGAAGCTTTCTTT; cdr3_aa: CASSVKGQGGTEAFF
j_call: TRBJ2-5; v_call: TRBV27; d_call: TRBD2; clone_size: .; cdr3_nt: TGTGCCAGCAGTTATAGCGGGGGGGAGACCCAGTACTTC; cdr3_aa: CASSYSGGETQYF
j_call: TRBJ2-7; v_call: TRBV5-1; d_call: TRBD2; clone_size: .; cdr3_nt: TGCGCCAGCAGCTTGGCCAAAGCGGGAGTCCACGAGCAGTACTTC; cdr3_aa: CASSLAKAGVHEQYF
j_call: TRBJ1-4; v_call: TRBV27; d_call: .; clone_size: .; cdr3_nt: TGTGCCAGCAGTTTTAAAGTACAGACGACAACTAATGAAAAACTGTTTTTT; cdr3_aa: CASSFKVQTTTNEKLFF
j_call: TRBJ1-2; v_call: TRBV15; d_call: TRBD1; clone_size: .; cdr3_nt: TGTGCCACCAGCGGGACAGGGGGCTATGGCTACACCTTC; cdr3_aa: CATSGTGGYGYTF
j_call: TRBJ1-3; v_call: TRBV27; d_call: .; clone_size: .; cdr3_nt: TGTGCCAGCAGTGACTCGGGACACTCTGGAAACACCATATATTTT; cdr3_aa: CASSDSGHSGNTIYF
j_call: TRBJ2-3; v_call: TRBV6-1; d_call: TRBD2; clone_size: .; cdr3_nt: TGTGCCAGCAGTGAAACGCGGGAGGGGACAGATACGCAGTATTTT; cdr3_aa: CASSETREGTDTQYF
j_call: TRBJ2-7; v_call: TRBV28; d_call: TRBD1; clone_size: .; cdr3_nt: TGTGCCAGCAGTTTCCCCGGGACAGGGTACGAGCAGTACTTC; cdr3_aa: CASSFPGTGYEQYF
j_call: TRBJ2-3; v_call: TRBV4-2; d_call: TRBD2; clone_size: .; cdr3_nt: TGTGCCAGCAGCCAAGTAGTAGGACTAGACACTAGCACAGATACGCAGTATTTT; cdr3_aa: CASSQVVGLDTSTDTQYF
j_call: TRBJ2-1; v_call: TRBV28; d_call: .; clone_size: .; cdr3_nt: TGTGCCAGCAGACTAGACAGGGAGCAGTTCTTC; cdr3_aa: CASRLDREQFF
j_call: TRBJ1-1; v_call: TRBV11-3; d_call: .; clone_size: .; cdr3_nt: TGTGCCAGCGGCCTTGGGGGGGCCGTTGAAGCTTTCTTT; cdr3_aa: CASGLGGAVEAFF
j_call: TRBJ2-7; v_call: TRBV7-2; d_call: .; clone_size: .; cdr3_nt: TGTGCCAGCAGCATGACTAGTCGTCACGAGCAGTACTTC; cdr3_aa: CASSMTSRHEQYF
j_call: TRBJ2-5; v_call: TRBV4-3; d_call: TRBD1; clone_size: few; cdr3_nt: TGCGCCAGCAGCCTGACCGGGACAGGGGGAAGGGAGACCCAGTACTTC; cdr3_aa: CASSLTGTGGRETQYF
j_call: TRBJ1-2; v_call: TRBV12-5; d_call: TRBD1; clone_size: .; cdr3_nt: TGTGCTAGTGGTTTGTCCAAGGGACAGGTTGGCTACACCTTC; cdr3_aa: CASGLSKGQVGYTF
j_call: TRBJ2-2; v_call: TRBV12-5; d_call: TRBD1; clone_size: .; cdr3_nt: TGTGCTAGTGGTTTCGGGACCGAGACACGACAGGGGGCCGGGGAGCTGTTTTTT; cdr3_aa: CASGFGTETRQGAGELFF
j_call: TRBJ2-7; v_call: TRBV5-1; d_call: .; clone_size: .; cdr3_nt: TGCGCCAGCAGCTTGGGCCAGGGGTTGGGGTACGAGCAGTACTTC; cdr3_aa: CASSLGQGLGYEQYF
j_call: TRBJ2-7; v_call: TRBV30; d_call: .; clone_size: .; cdr3_nt: TGTGCCTGGGGGCGACAGGTAAACGAGCAGTACTTC; cdr3_aa: CAWGRQVNEQYF